This T cell receptor beta chain was profiled in a study of T cell changes during pregnancy in multiple sclerosis. The CDR3 spans 17 residues. The germline V gene encodes CDR1 LGHNA and CDR2 YSLEER. V was pared by 3 bases and J by 5 bases, with 7 bases of the junction left unmatched. Repertoires were generated with immunoSEQ multiplex PCR, while TCRdb's copy carries only in-frame clones and drops some. This table has 25,000 to 30,000 clones, under 90% appearing once. The specimen was CD8+ T cells from peripheral blood mononuclear cells, collected after pregnancy. This TCR was sampled from a female donor with multiple sclerosis, enrolled in a pregnancy study. The chain recombines TRBV4-3 with TRBJ2-3; TRBD2 aligns across 14 bases. The DNA of the CDR3 is TGCGCCAGCAGCCAGCCCCCGACTAGCGGGGGGGAAGATACGCAGTATTTT. Translating gives CASSQPPTSGGEDTQYF.